This T cell receptor beta chain came from a study of T cells after yellow fever vaccination. Study-level background: Fractions containing few cells were prepared with SMART-Seq v4 Ultra Low Input. Study-wide findings and caveats: Booster sampling recovered most clones from primary vaccination (approximately 96% CD4, approximately 90% CD8). Contamination of FACS-sorted repertoires by abundant clonotypes from the bulk population could occur.

UMIs were added to TCR cDNA along with a universal primer site when it was made by 5'RACE template switching. TCRdb re-derived calls from the 5' RACE reads in MiXCR, one entry per CDR3 protein. The table shows about 330,000 distinct CDR3 sequences, with roughly 7.5% occurring only once. A note on this clonotype: Its antigen is unidentified.

The CDR3 is made up of 15 amino acids. Trimming took off 2 bases at V and 4 bases at J, with 14 bases between the two ends. The germline gives CDR1 LGHNA, CDR2 YNFKEQ. The sequence was collected from a man between 18 and 35 years old who received the YFV17D yellow fever vaccine. The sample in question was PBMCs, obtained roughly 45 days after the first yellow fever vaccination. V and J are TRBV4-2 and TRBJ2-5; D unresolved. The CDR3 DNA follows: TGTGCCAGCAGCCAATCTCTTATCGGTGGAGAGACCCAGTACTTC. Protein product: CASSQSLIGGETQYF.